This TCR beta chain emerged from a study of T cells after yellow fever vaccination. The J segment lost 5 bases and the V segment lost 3 bases, leaving 6 bases of the junction unmatched. Germline V CDR1 and CDR2: SQVTM, ANQGSEA. This CDR3 spans 13 amino acids. TCRdb ran MiXCR on the 5' RACE reads and lists one entry per CDR3 protein. In the table there are some 420,000 distinct CDR3 sequences, over 15% of which are singletons. The sample consisted of PBMCs, taken before the yellow fever booster vaccination. This chain links TRBV29-1 with TRBJ1-1; 7 nucleotides align to TRBD1. The receptor was isolated from a man between 18 and 29 years old who received the YFV17D yellow fever vaccine. The CDR3 DNA sequence: TGCAGCGTTGAGGAGGGGGCGCGGACTGAAGCTTTCTTT. It is translated as CSVEEGARTEAFF. Complete variable domain (other parts from reference TRBV29-1 and TRBJ1-1): SAVISQKPSRDICQRGTSLTIQCQVDSQVTMMFWYRQQPGQSLTLIATANQGSEATYESGFVIDKFPISRPNLTFSTLTVSNMSPEDSSIYLCSVEEGARTEAFFGQGTRLTVV.